This note documents a single T cell receptor (beta chain) sequence. The ends lost 5 bases at V and 6 bases at J; junction bases unmatched: 10. The CDR3 has 16 residues. Per germline, CDR1 SNHLY and CDR2 FYNNEI. The data originate from a study of blood T cell repertoires in COVID-19. Method: immunoSEQ multiplex PCR; TCRdb's copy keeps in-frame clones and lacks some. The sample consists of 250,000 to 300,000 clones, 81% of them appearing once. Sample: peripheral blood. The chain combines TRBV2 with TRBJ2-4; 10 positions match TRBD1. This clonotype was sampled from an older woman with active or convalescent COVID-19. The CDR3 DNA follows: TGTGCCAGCAGTCCCAAAGGACAGGGGGGATCAAACATTCAGTACTTC. Protein sequence: CASSPKGQGGSNIQYF.